This TCR beta chain was obtained from a study of regulatory and conventional T cells in breast cancer (dated by TCRdb to about 2015). Its CDR3 holds 14 amino acids, cysteine through phenylalanine. Left in the record is the CDR3 DNA by itself, 42 bases read in frame from the first base. V gives up 6 bases and J gives up 6 bases, and the segment between their germline ends measures 17 bases. CDR1 and CDR2 are read off the germline V gene as SGHRS and YFSETQ. A note on this clonotype: What this receptor recognizes is not known. The sample holds no much larger clone one base away, and base qualities are not on file.

Receptor amplification or capture employed PCR. The run used an Illumina MiSeq. TCRdb itself trimmed the public reads at Q25 with fastp, ran MiXCR and retained productive beta chains. For every CDR3 protein sequence, its rows merge into one entry that carries the most common genes and DNA. The sample table records some 9,900 distinct CDR3 sequences; roughly 34% of these occur just once. Roughly 6% of the sample is held by the ten biggest clonotypes. Sequencing was done on a sample of conventional T cells from blood. The sequence links TRBV5-1 to TRBJ2-3; TRBD1 might be the D gene, on 5 matching bases. This clonotype was obtained from a male donor in good health. The CDR3 in this case is CASTFGGAKDTQYF. The DNA is TGCGCCAGCACCTTCGGTGGGGCCAAGGATACGCAGTATTTT.